This T cell receptor (beta chain) was sequenced in a study of blood T cell repertoires in COVID-19. Profiling relied on immunoSEQ multiplex PCR, and the TCRdb table lists in-frame clones only, not all of them. This table holds some 170,000 clones, approximately 80% found once. Germline V gives CDR1 LGHNA, CDR2 YNFKEQ. V shed 0 bases and J shed 5 bases, with 13 bases lying between them. The CDR3 length is 15 residues. The origin of this receptor is a woman between 50 and 59 years old who had recovered from COVID-19. V is TRBV4-2 and J is TRBJ2-5; the D gene is possibly TRBD2 (6 bases). Material for sequencing was PBMCs or T cells enriched from blood (not recorded which). Written as DNA, the CDR3 is TGTGCCAGCAGCCAAGATAAACTAGGGAGGGAGACCCAGTACTTC. This codes for CASSQDKLGRETQYF.